Presented here are 31 T cell receptor beta chains from one specimen sequenced in a study of blood T cell repertoires in COVID-19. Assay used: immunoSEQ multiplex PCR; TCRdb lists only in-frame clones, some missing. The sample has 75,000 to 95,000 clones, roughly 90% seen once. Material for sequencing was peripheral blood. Receptors originate from a human donor in a cohort sampled during active COVID-19.

The V call is TRBV5-1, the J call TRBJ2-3; maybe TRBD1 (6 bases). Germline V lookup: CDR1 SGHRS, CDR2 YFSETQ. Trimming took 4 bases from V and 0 from J, leaving 12 bases between them. This CDR3 has 15 residues. CDR3 protein: CASSPGQPSTDTQYF. The CDR3 coding sequence is TGCGCCAGCAGCCCCGGACAGCCCAGCACAGATACGCAGTATTTT.

The J gene is TRBJ1-1, the V gene TRBV7-3; D is perhaps TRBD1 (5 bases). The V end was cut by 3 bases, the J end by 4 bases, with 15 bases between. This CDR3 region has 15 residues. In germline, CDR1 is SGHTA, CDR2 FQGTGA. CDR3 DNA: TGTGCCAGCAGCTTCTACGACAGAGCCACCACTGAAGCTTTCTTT. The encoded protein is CASSFYDRATTEAFF. Complete variable domain (other parts from reference TRBV7-3 and TRBJ1-1): GAGVSQTPSNKVTEKGKYVELRCDPISGHTALYWYRQSLGQGPEFLIYFQGTGAADDSGLPNDRFFAVRPEGSVSTLKIQRTERGDSAVYLCASSFYDRATTEAFFGQGTRLTVV.

The chain employs TRBV7-2 and TRBJ2-1; 8 positions match TRBD2. V shed 1 base, J shed 4 bases, and the junction held 6 bases outside the gene matches. Germline V CDR1 and CDR2: SGHTA, FQGNSA. The CDR3 has 16 residues. The chain's CDR3 is CASSLGNSGAYNEQFF. As DNA, the CDR3 is TGTGCCAGCAGCTTAGGTAATAGCGGGGCTTACAATGAGCAGTTCTTC.

In this sample, this clone turned up once. The chain links TRBV5-8 to TRBJ1-1; no clear D gene. CDR3 length: 12 residues. Trimming stripped 1 base from V and 11 bases from J, with 12 bases between. The germline V gene encodes CDR1 SGHTS and CDR2 YDEGEE. Written as DNA, the CDR3 is TGTGCCAGCAGCTTGAACCCCCTCCGGGCTTTCTTT. Translation: CASSLNPLRAFF.

The chain joins TRBV11-2 to TRBJ1-6; a weak D match, TRBD1 (6 bases). Per the germline V gene, CDR1 is SGHAT and CDR2 is FQNNGV. This CDR3 comprises 19 residues. Trimming left V 1 base short and J 7 bases short, with 23 bases between. The CDR3 region has the DNA TGTGCCAGCAGCTTAGGTCGATCACGGACAGACGCGAAGAATTCACCCCTCCACTTT. Amino acids: CASSLGRSRTDAKNSPLHF. Full variable domain (missing parts from reference TRBV11-2 and TRBJ1-6): EAGVAQSPRYKIIEKRQSVAFWCNPISGHATLYWYQQILGQGPKLLIQFQNNGVVDDSQLPKDRFSAERLKGVDSTLKIQPAKLEDSAVYLCASSLGRSRTDAKNSPLHFGNGTRLTVT.

Concerning this clone: The germline gene is not matched at one end of the junction; a read error may be the cause. The sample contains more than one DNA sequence encoding this CDR3. V and J are TRBV25-1 and TRBJ1-2, with D unclear. The CDR3 runs to 13 residues. Germline CDR1 MGHDK, CDR2 SYGVNS. Here the CDR3 reads CASSEAGLYGYTF. As DNA, the CDR3 is TGCGCCAGCAGTGAAGCGGGCCTTTATGGCTACACCTTC.

The count of this clone is one. The J gene is TRBJ2-2, the V gene TRBV18, with D unresolved. The CDR3 runs 12 residues. V was cut by 3 bases and J by 3 bases, with 2 bases left in between. Germline V gene lookup returns CDR1 KGHSH and CDR2 LQKENI. The CDR3 region is CASSPYTGELFF. The CDR3 DNA sequence: TGTGCCAGCTCACCCTACACCGGGGAGCTGTTTTTT. Complete variable domain (other parts from reference TRBV18 and TRBJ2-2): NAGVMQNPRHLVRRRGQEARLRCSPMKGHSHVYWYRQLPEEGLKFMVYLQKENIIDESGMPKERFSAEFPKEGPSILRIQQVVRGDSAAYFCASSPYTGELFFGEGSRLTVL.

The rearrangement uses TRBV4-3 and TRBJ1-6; D remains ambiguous. V was clipped by 1 base and J by 6 bases, with 10 bases between them. Germline V lookup: CDR1 LGHNA, CDR2 YSLEER. CDR3 length: 15 amino acids. CDR3 in DNA: TGCGCCAGCAGCCAAGGGACTGCGGGTAATTCACCCCTCCACTTT. Encoded protein: CASSQGTAGNSPLHF.

This chain links TRBV9 with TRBJ1-1, with 9 bases matching TRBD1. The ends lost 3 bases at V and 5 bases at J; junction bases unmatched: 8. The length of the CDR3 is 15 residues. CDR1 SGDLS and CDR2 YYNGEE come from the germline V gene. CDR3 sequence: CASSAEGTGRTEAFF. In DNA, the CDR3 is TGTGCCAGCAGCGCGGAGGGGACAGGGAGGACTGAAGCTTTCTTT.

The gene calls are TRBV7-8 and TRBJ2-7; 14 bases align to TRBD2. This CDR3 is built from 16 residues. Germline CDR1 reads SGHVS; CDR2 reads FQNEAQ. J gave up 6 bases and V 5 bases, and 9 bases lay outside the gene matches. This CDR3 reads CASSGGLAGGPGEQYF. CDR3 nucleotides: TGTGCCAGCAGCGGAGGACTAGCGGGGGGCCCCGGCGAGCAGTACTTC.

This chain joins TRBV7-9 and TRBJ2-3; 11 nucleotides agree with TRBD2. Germline V gene data show CDR1 as SEHNR and CDR2 as FQNEAQ (reference sequence). After removal of 5 bases from V and 3 bases from J, the junction contained 4 bases not matched to a gene. CDR3 length: 15 residues. Written as DNA, the CDR3 is TGTGCCAGCAGCACCCGACTAGCGGGGACAGATACGCAGTATTTT. This gives the protein CASSTRLAGTDTQYF.

V gene TRBV11-2 combines with J gene TRBJ2-1; 13 nucleotides agree with TRBD2. J lost 4 bases, V lost 6 bases, and 9 bases had no gene match. Per the germline V gene, CDR1 is SGHAT and CDR2 is FQNNGV. This CDR3 has 17 residues. Written as DNA, the CDR3 is TGTGCCAGCAGTACCCGACTAGCGGGGGGCCAATACAATGAGCAGTTCTTC. Protein: CASSTRLAGGQYNEQFF.

The rearrangement uses TRBV30 and TRBJ2-1; D uncertain. Germline values: CDR1 GTSNPN, CDR2 SVGIG (reference sequence). CDR3 size: 13 residues. The V gene lost 3 bases and the J gene lost 6 bases, with 12 bases spanning the gap. In DNA, the CDR3 is TGTGCCTGGAGAAGGCTAGTCTCCAATGAGCAGTTCTTC. Amino acid sequence: CAWRRLVSNEQFF.

The gene calls are TRBV15 and TRBJ1-2; the D is unclear. Germline V lookup: CDR1 LNHNV, CDR2 YYDKDF (reference sequence). The CDR3 contains 15 residues. Deletions cut 3 bases from V and 4 bases from J, with 15 bases between. The CDR3 coding sequence is TGTGCCACCAGCAGGGAGAGGGAACTGTTCTATGGCTACACCTTC. Protein: CATSRERELFYGYTF. Full variable domain (rest looked up from reference TRBV15 and TRBJ1-2): DAMVIQNPRYQVTQFGKPVTLSCSQTLNHNVMYWYQQKSSQAPKLLFHYYDKDFNNEADTPDNFQSRRPNTSFCFLDIRSPGLGDTAMYLCATSRERELFYGYTFGSGTRLTVV.

The count of this clone is one. CDR3 sequence: CASNPGDTDTQYF. CDR3 nucleotides: TGTGCCAGCAATCCGGGAGACACAGATACGCAGTATTTT. The chain couples TRBV2 to TRBJ2-3; D is possibly TRBD2 (6 bases). The CDR3 loop spans 13 amino acids. Germline V CDR1 and CDR2: SNHLY, FYNNEI. The ends were cut back, 7 bases at V and 2 bases at J, with 10 bases in the middle.

The chain uses TRBV18 and TRBJ1-1; D may be TRBD1 (5 bases). The germline gives CDR1 KGHSH, CDR2 LQKENI. This CDR3 has 14 amino acids. Between the trimmed V and J ends, which lost 3 bases and 5 bases, there was a span of 13 bases. Here the CDR3 reads CASSPEPTGTEAFF. CDR3 DNA sequence: TGTGCCAGCTCACCCGAGCCAACAGGAACTGAAGCTTTCTTT.

The V call is TRBV27, the J call TRBJ2-3; D uncertain. Trimming stripped 3 bases from V and 4 bases from J, with 8 bases between. The length of the CDR3 is 13 residues. The germline V gene encodes CDR1 MNHEY and CDR2 SMNVEV (reference sequence). The CDR3 nucleotides read TGTGCCAGCAGTTTGCAGGATTCAGATACGCAGTATTTT. Protein: CASSLQDSDTQYF.

This chain joins TRBV2 and TRBJ2-1; TRBD2 matches at 8 bases. V lost 4 bases and J lost 6; bases outside the gene matches: 8. The CDR3 runs 15 residues. CDR1 and CDR2 (germline): SNHLY, FYNNEI. CDR3 amino acids: CASSVVAGRGNEQFF. The CDR3 DNA is TGTGCCAGCAGTGTCGTAGCGGGGAGGGGCAATGAGCAGTTCTTC.

The chain recombines TRBV7-6 with TRBJ2-5, with D uncertain. In germline, CDR1 is SGHVS, CDR2 FNYEAQ. CDR3 length: 12 residues. Trimming took 5 bases from V and 0 from J, leaving 4 bases between them. CDR3 nucleotides: TGTGCCAGCAGCCCAAACCAAGAGACCCAGTACTTC. Protein: CASSPNQETQYF.

This chain uses TRBV7-2 with TRBJ2-3; unclear D gene. The CDR3 loop spans 12 amino acids. Germline V lookup: CDR1 SGHTA, CDR2 FQGNSA. V was pared by 3 bases and J by 6 bases, with 7 bases between. In nucleotides, the CDR3 is TGTGCCAGCAGCTTTTACGGGGATACGCAGTATTTT. This codes for CASSFYGDTQYF.

J is TRBJ2-7 and V is TRBV3-1 (or the pseudogene TRBV3-2); no reliable D call. V was clipped by 1 base and J by 2 bases, with 6 bases between them. This CDR3 region has 13 residues. Germline V gene lookup returns CDR1 LGHDT and CDR2 YNNKEL (reference sequence). CDR3 loop: CASSQASTYEQYF. The CDR3 region has the DNA TGTGCCAGCAGCCAAGCTAGTACCTACGAGCAGTACTTC.

The gene calls are TRBV7-2 and TRBJ1-6, with 7 bases aligning to TRBD1. Germline CDR1 is SGHTA and CDR2 is FQGNSA. Unmatched junction bases numbered 2, after V lost 2 bases and J lost 7 bases. This CDR3 has 14 residues. The CDR3 here is CASSLLQGNSPLHF. CDR3 in DNA: TGTGCCAGCAGCTTATTACAGGGGAATTCACCCCTCCACTTT.

The J gene is TRBJ1-6, the V gene TRBV4-3; TRBD1 is a possible D gene (6 bases). Germline CDR1 and CDR2: LGHNA and YSLEER. The CDR3 spans 16 residues. V was pared by 0 bases and J by 9 bases, with 15 bases between. The CDR3 reads CASSQDTEQGVSPLHF. CDR3 in DNA: TGCGCCAGCAGCCAAGATACAGAACAGGGAGTTTCACCCCTCCACTTT.

The chain is built from TRBV7-7 and TRBJ2-7; 7 bases are shared with TRBD2. Trimming removed 5 bases from V and 6 bases from J; junction bases left unmatched: 22. The CDR3 spans 18 residues. The germline CDR1 and CDR2 sequences are SSHAT and FNYEAQ (reference sequence). CDR3 sequence: CASSRKPREGGPLREQYF. The CDR3 nucleotides are TGTGCCAGCAGCAGAAAACCCCGTGAGGGAGGGCCCCTCCGCGAGCAGTACTTC.

This clone was seen only a few times. The chain recombines TRBV7-2 with TRBJ2-3; D possibly corresponds to TRBD2 (6 bases). The CDR3 runs 11 residues. In germline, CDR1 is SGHTA, CDR2 FQGNSA. V was clipped by 2 bases and J by 10 bases, with 7 bases between them. CDR3 DNA: TGTGCCAGCAGCTTACGGGAGCCGCAGTATTTT. Protein: CASSLREPQYF.

V is TRBV11-2 and J is TRBJ2-5; weak D call: TRBD2 (5 bases). Germline V CDR1 and CDR2: SGHAT, FQNNGV. The germline V and J ends were trimmed by 8 bases and 2 bases, with 15 bases remaining between them. The CDR3 runs to 14 residues. The CDR3 loop reads CASGHSAGQETQYF. In DNA form, the CDR3 reads TGTGCCAGCGGGCATAGCGCGGGTCAAGAGACCCAGTACTTC.

This rearrangement joins TRBV6-2 or TRBV6-3 to TRBJ2-7; a possible D gene is TRBD2 (5 bases). The CDR3 consists of 16 residues. Germline lookup yields CDR1 MNHEY and CDR2 SVGEGT. Trimming stripped 2 bases from V and 6 bases from J, with 20 bases between. The CDR3 protein is CASSYESGGLRFEQYF. CDR3 in DNA: TGTGCCAGCAGTTACGAGAGCGGCGGATTACGGTTCGAGCAGTACTTC.

The J gene is TRBJ2-2, the V gene TRBV28; D is possibly TRBD2 (5 bases). CDR1 MDHEN and CDR2 SYDVKM come from the germline V gene. The CDR3 is 15 residues long. Trimming pared 4 bases from V and 2 bases from J, leaving 11 bases between. CDR3 protein: CASSSIGLNTGELFF. Here the CDR3 DNA reads TGTGCCAGCAGTTCTATCGGACTTAACACCGGGGAGCTGTTTTTT.

The chain links TRBV3-1 (or the pseudogene TRBV3-2) to TRBJ2-7; 7 bases agree with TRBD2. The CDR3 has 17 amino acids. Trimming at V came to 0 bases and at J to 2 bases, leaving 10 bases not matched to a gene. Germline assignment: CDR1 LGHDT and CDR2 YNNKEL (reference sequence). In DNA, the CDR3 is TGTGCCAGCAGCCAAGATAGTGGGGGGGAAAGAGCCTACGAGCAGTACTTC. Translation: CASSQDSGGERAYEQYF.

The CDR3: CASSPGRQQYF. CDR3 DNA: TGTGCCAGCAGCCCGGGGAGGCAGCAGTACTTC. The rearrangement uses TRBV7-2 and TRBJ2-7, with D possibly matching TRBD2 (6 bases). Germline CDR1 is SGHTA and CDR2 is FQGNSA. This CDR3 region has 11 residues. Trimming pared 5 bases from V and 8 bases from J, leaving 10 bases between.

V gene TRBV6-5 combines with J gene TRBJ1-1; 11 bases map to TRBD1. Germline CDR1 reads MNHEY; CDR2 reads SVGAGI. V was clipped by 0 bases and J by 4 bases; unmatched bases: 1. CDR3 size: 15 residues. The CDR3 is CASSYSGTGGTEAFF. The CDR3 coding sequence is TGTGCCAGCAGTTACTCCGGGACAGGGGGCACTGAAGCTTTCTTT.